Following are 32 T cell receptor beta chains from one sample sequenced in a study of shared T cell receptors in the human thymus. The method was immunoSEQ multiplex PCR; TCRdb's version includes in-frame clones alone and lacks a portion of them. The sample consists of about 710,000 clones, 87% of them appearing once. This sample was also put to use in a study of human thymus T cells.

Specimen: thymocytes. These receptors all stem from a boy under two years old with a congenital heart defect.

There are a few counts of this clone. The rearrangement links TRBV7-2 to TRBJ2-7; 10 nucleotides align to TRBD1. CDR1 and CDR2 (germline): SGHTA, FQGNSA. V was pared by 11 bases and J by 3 bases, with 7 bases of the junction left unmatched. CDR3 length equals 13 residues. The CDR3 loop is CAVGQGVNYEQYF. In DNA, the CDR3 is TGTGCCGTCGGACAGGGGGTAAACTACGAGCAGTACTTC. Looking up the rest from reference TRBV7-2 and TRBJ2-7 gives the full variable domain: GAGVSQSPSNKVTEKGKDVELRCDPISGHTALYWYRQSLGQGLEFLIYFQGNSAPDKSGLPSDRFSAERTGGSVSTLTIQRTQQEDSAVYLCAVGQGVNYEQYFGPGTRLTVT.

The chain recombines TRBV4-1 with TRBJ1-1; D might be TRBD1 (6 bases). Germline-derived CDR1 and CDR2 are MGHRA and YSYEKL. V was pared by 5 bases and J by 2 bases, with 12 bases between. The CDR3 length is 14 residues. CDR3 DNA sequence: TGCGCCAGCAGCGGCAGGGGATTAAACACTGAAGCTTTCTTT. Protein sequence: CASSGRGLNTEAFF.

The chain uses TRBV14 and TRBJ2-2; tentatively, D is TRBD2 (5 bases). Germline CDR1 and CDR2: SGHDN and FVKESK. Between the trimmed V and J ends, which lost 0 bases and 1 base, there was a span of 18 bases. The CDR3 covers 19 residues. The DNA for the CDR3 is TGTGCCAGCAGCCAAGATACCGGGGATAAGAAAGAGAACACCGGGGAGCTGTTTTTT. Translation gives CASSQDTGDKKENTGELFF.

The chain carries TRBV12-5 and TRBJ2-3; 8 bases are shared with TRBD2. The CDR3 totals 18 residues. CDR1 is LGHNT, CDR2 FRNRAP, per germline. The V gene end was trimmed by 3 bases and the J gene end by 2 bases; junction bases not matched to a gene: 13. The CDR3 loop reads CASGFIRGGGITTDTQYF. The CDR3 DNA sequence: TGTGCTAGTGGTTTCATCCGGGGCGGGGGGATTACCACAGATACGCAGTATTTT.

The rearrangement links TRBV2 to TRBJ2-7, with D maybe TRBD2 (5 bases). CDR3 size: 12 residues. Germline lookup yields CDR1 SNHLY and CDR2 FYNNEI. V was trimmed by 5 bases and J by 5 bases, leaving 10 bases between them. CDR3 nucleotides: TGTGCCAGCAGTCGTGGGAGCCACGAGCAGTACTTC. Its protein product is CASSRGSHEQYF. Filled out from reference TRBV2 and TRBJ2-7, the complete variable domain reads EPEVTQTPSHQVTQMGQEVILRCVPISNHLYFYWYRQILGQKVEFLVSFYNNEISEKSEIFDDQFSVERPDGSNFTLKIRSTKLEDSAMYFCASSRGSHEQYFGPGTRLTVT.

This chain uses TRBV7-2 with TRBJ2-3; 8 nucleotides match TRBD2. Trimming removed 6 bases from V and 1 base from J; junction bases left unmatched: 12. CDR3 length: 17 amino acids. CDR1 is SGHTA, CDR2 FQGNSA, per germline. CDR3 coding DNA: TGTGCCAGCAGTCGGCGGATAGCGGGGAGATGCACAGATACGCAGTATTTT. Protein product: CASSRRIAGRCTDTQYF.

Worth noting for this clone: The sample has other DNA sequences that encode this CDR3 too. The V gene is TRBV27, the J gene TRBJ1-6, with 9 bases identical to TRBD1. This CDR3 has 16 residues. The junction had 15 bases not matched to a gene; V was cut back by 5 bases and J by 13 bases. Germline-derived CDR1 and CDR2 are MNHEY and SMNVEV (reference sequence). Here the CDR3 reads CASSPRRTGEASPLHF. The CDR3 DNA reads TGTGCCAGCAGTCCCAGACGGACAGGGGAGGCGTCCCCCCTCCACTTT.

A few counts support this clone. This chain connects TRBV5-1 to TRBJ2-7; 9 nucleotides align to TRBD1. Germline V CDR1 and CDR2: SGHRS, YFSETQ. The length of the CDR3 is 19 residues. V lost 5 bases and J lost 5; bases outside the gene matches: 23. The CDR3 sequence is CASSRPGQGPSLVVDEQYF. DNA of the CDR3: TGCGCCAGCAGTCGCCCCGGACAGGGGCCCTCTTTGGTCGTTGACGAGCAGTACTTC.

The chain employs TRBV5-6 and TRBJ2-1; 11 nucleotides match TRBD2. The germline V gene encodes CDR1 SGHDT and CDR2 YYEEEE. Losses at the gene ends were 0 bases for V and 7 bases for J; bases not matched to a gene: 6. CDR3 length: 16 residues. The DNA of the CDR3 is TGTGCCAGCAGCTTGGCCACTAGCGGGAGAGTGAATGAGCAGTTCTTC. Its protein product is CASSLATSGRVNEQFF.

The gene calls are TRBV30 and TRBJ2-1; 7 nucleotides match TRBD2. V shed 5 bases and J 7 bases; nucleotides not matched to a gene: 14. Germline V gene lookup returns CDR1 GTSNPN and CDR2 SVGIG (reference sequence). This CDR3 comprises 15 residues. CDR3 bases: TGTGCCTGGCGGTTTGGGGCAGGGAGGGGAAATGAGCAGTTCTTC. It yields the protein CAWRFGAGRGNEQFF.

V usage is TRBV28 and J usage is TRBJ1-1; TRBD1 is a possible D gene (5 bases). Deletions cut 6 bases from V and 1 base from J, with 15 bases between. Per the germline V gene, CDR1 is MDHEN and CDR2 is SYDVKM. CDR3 length: 15 amino acids. The CDR3 nucleotides read TGTGCCAGCAGATTAATAGGGGTGGGGAACACTGAAGCTTTCTTT. Translated: CASRLIGVGNTEAFF.

This chain joins TRBV20-1 and TRBJ2-7; D not certain. CDR3 length: 10 amino acids. The ends were cut back, 2 bases at V and 6 bases at J, with 5 bases in the middle. CDR1 and CDR2 (germline): DFQATT, SNEGSKA (reference sequence). The CDR3 reads CSARSSEQYF. Here the CDR3 DNA reads TGCAGTGCTAGATCTTCCGAGCAGTACTTC.

CDR3 loop: CASSQGQQPDEQFF. CDR3 in DNA: TGCGCCAGCAGCCAAGGACAACAGCCCGATGAGCAGTTCTTC. The V call is TRBV4-1, the J call TRBJ2-1; D is uncertain. Germline CDR1 MGHRA, CDR2 YSYEKL. This CDR3 has 14 amino acids. Trimming pared 1 base from V and 8 bases from J, leaving 12 bases between.

V usage is TRBV27 and J usage is TRBJ1-1, with 7 bases that match TRBD1. The CDR3 runs 16 residues. Germline-derived CDR1 and CDR2 are MNHEY and SMNVEV (reference sequence). With V trimmed by 5 bases and J by 2 bases, 11 bases remained unmatched. The CDR3 loop reads CASSHETDRANTEAFF. CDR3 coding DNA: TGTGCCAGCAGTCACGAGACAGACAGGGCTAACACTGAAGCTTTCTTT.

The chain has TRBV5-5 and TRBJ2-5; TRBD1 is a possible D gene (6 bases). Trimming stripped 0 bases from V and 4 bases from J, with 22 bases between. This CDR3 is built from 18 residues. From germline, CDR1 is SGHKS and CDR2 YYEKEE (reference sequence). The CDR3 region has the DNA TGTGCCAGCAGCTTGGGAGGGTTCGCCAGGGGATTAGGAGAGACCCAGTACTTC. It encodes CASSLGGFARGLGETQYF.

The chain employs TRBV4-1 and TRBJ1-4, with 9 bases lining up with TRBD1. V trimming: 0 bases; J trimming: 8 bases; junction bases outside the gene matches: 4. CDR1 is MGHRA and CDR2 is YSYEKL in the germline V gene. The CDR3 covers 15 residues. In DNA form, the CDR3 reads TGCGCCAGCAGCCAAGAAGGACAGGGGTACGAAAAACTGTTTTTT. It yields the protein CASSQEGQGYEKLFF.

The rearrangement joins TRBV28 to TRBJ1-1; D is uncertain. Germline lookup yields CDR1 MDHEN and CDR2 SYDVKM. The CDR3 loop spans 15 amino acids. Trimming removed 3 bases at V and 0 bases at J, with 11 bases between. CDR3 nucleotide sequence: TGTGCCAGCAGTTTTTATGGGCACGTGAACACTGAAGCTTTCTTT. Amino acids: CASSFYGHVNTEAFF.

V gene TRBV27 combines with J gene TRBJ1-1, with 8 bases that match TRBD1. Germline CDR1 reads MNHEY; CDR2 reads SMNVEV (reference sequence). The CDR3 contains 18 residues. With V trimmed by 4 bases and J by 4 bases, 17 bases remained unmatched. Written as DNA, the CDR3 is TGTGCCAGCAGTTCCCTCCAAGGACAGGGTAAATGGGTCACTGAAGCTTTCTTT. Translated, it gives CASSSLQGQGKWVTEAFF.

The V and J genes are TRBV27 and TRBJ2-1; 13 bases map to TRBD2. J was trimmed by 5 bases and V by 8 bases; bases with no gene match: 3. This CDR3 spans 14 amino acids. From germline, CDR1 is MNHEY and CDR2 SMNVEV (reference sequence). CDR3 nucleotide sequence: TGTGCCAGCGAGACTAGCGGGAGGCACAATGAGCAGTTCTTC. Translating it yields CASETSGRHNEQFF.

The chain links TRBV15 to TRBJ2-3; no definite D call. This CDR3 has 13 residues. CDR1 is LNHNV and CDR2 is YYDKDF in the germline V gene (reference sequence). Trimming took off 3 bases at V and 0 bases at J, with 4 bases between the two ends. In nucleotides, the CDR3 is TGTGCCACCAGCAGCCTAAGCACAGATACGCAGTATTTT. Amino acid sequence: CATSSLSTDTQYF.

The V and J genes are TRBV9 and TRBJ2-1, with 13 bases fitting TRBD2. The CDR3 consists of 16 residues. Trimming removed 4 bases from V and 7 bases from J; junction bases left unmatched: 8. The germline V gene has CDR1 SGDLS and CDR2 YYNGEE. Here the CDR3 reads CASSFPLAGGSNEQFF. The CDR3 DNA follows: TGTGCCAGCAGCTTCCCACTAGCGGGGGGGTCGAATGAGCAGTTCTTC.

The genes are TRBV6-5 and TRBJ1-5; 10 bases match TRBD1. Trimming cost V 6 bases and J 6 bases; bases outside gene matches: 5. There are 14 residues in the CDR3. CDR1 is MNHEY, CDR2 SVGAGI, per germline. Here the CDR3 reads CASSGQGVGQPQHF. DNA for the CDR3: TGTGCCAGCAGCGGACAGGGGGTCGGTCAGCCCCAGCATTTT.

The rearrangement joins TRBV29-1 to TRBJ1-1; weak D call: TRBD1 (5 bases). Germline V gene data show CDR1 as SQVTM and CDR2 as ANQGSEA. The germline V and J ends were trimmed by 4 bases and 0 bases, with 12 bases remaining between them. The CDR3 consists of 14 residues. The CDR3 sequence is CSVGGRLMNTEAFF. DNA for the CDR3: TGCAGCGTTGGGGGCCGCCTGATGAACACTGAAGCTTTCTTT.

The chain joins TRBV28 to TRBJ1-1, with D maybe TRBD1 (6 bases). CDR1 MDHEN and CDR2 SYDVKM come from the germline V gene. Trimming took 5 bases from V and 0 from J, leaving 19 bases between them. CDR3 length equals 17 residues. CDR3 sequence (DNA): TGTGCCAGCAGTCCTTCGGACAGACAAATTTTGAACACTGAAGCTTTCTTT. Translated: CASSPSDRQILNTEAFF. The complete variable domain, with remaining parts taken from reference TRBV28 and TRBJ1-1, reads DVKVTQSSRYLVKRTGEKVFLECVQDMDHENMFWYRQDPGLGLRLIYFSYDVKMKEKGDIPEGYSVSREKKERFSLILESASTNQTSMYLCASSPSDRQILNTEAFFGQGTRLTVV.

This clone has only one observation. This rearrangement joins TRBV6-1 to TRBJ2-7; the D gene is possibly TRBD1 (6 bases). Trimming shortened V by 3 bases and J by 3 bases, and 12 bases separated the two germline ends. This CDR3 region has 14 residues. Germline assignment: CDR1 MNHNS and CDR2 SASEGT. CDR3 bases: TGTGCCAGCAGTGATTTCACAGGGATCTACGAGCAGTACTTC. This encodes CASSDFTGIYEQYF.

The chain couples TRBV18 to TRBJ2-3, with 10 bases that match TRBD2. The CDR3 spans 16 residues. In germline, CDR1 is KGHSH, CDR2 LQKENI. After removal of 3 bases from V and 2 bases from J, the junction contained 5 bases not matched to a gene. DNA of the CDR3: TGTGCCAGCTCACCCCCGAGCGGGAGGGCCACAGATACGCAGTATTTT. Residues: CASSPPSGRATDTQYF.

For the CDR3, the DNA is TGTGCCAGTAGTATGGGACACCTCTATAATTCACCCCTCCACTTT. The encoded protein is CASSMGHLYNSPLHF. The chain joins TRBV19 to TRBJ1-6; perhaps TRBD1 as D (6 bases). Between the trimmed V and J ends, which lost 3 bases and 3 bases, there was a span of 9 bases. This CDR3 is built from 15 residues. Germline V gene lookup returns CDR1 LNHDA and CDR2 SQIVND (reference sequence).

The chain uses TRBV29-1 and TRBJ2-7; 12 positions match TRBD2. The ends lost 4 bases at V and 2 bases at J; junction bases unmatched: 3. CDR1 and CDR2 (germline): SQVTM, ANQGSEA. The CDR3 spans 14 residues. As DNA, the CDR3 is TGCAGCGTTGTAGGACTAGCGGGGACCTACGAGCAGTACTTC. Protein: CSVVGLAGTYEQYF.

The V and J genes are TRBV4-1 and TRBJ2-1; D call uncertain. Germline V gene sequence: CDR1 MGHRA, CDR2 YSYEKL. V was cut by 0 bases and J by 0 bases, with 12 bases left in between. The CDR3 totals 17 residues. The CDR3 loop reads CASSQDWSPFSYNEQFF. The CDR3 bases are TGCGCCAGCAGCCAAGACTGGAGTCCCTTCTCCTACAATGAGCAGTTCTTC.

The chain links TRBV9 to TRBJ2-3; the D gene is possibly TRBD2 (6 bases). Germline V gene sequence: CDR1 SGDLS, CDR2 YYNGEE. The CDR3 contains 16 residues. V shed 0 bases and J shed 6 bases, with 17 bases lying between them. The CDR3 reads CASSVGRGYPWDTQYF. Here the CDR3 DNA reads TGTGCCAGCAGCGTAGGGCGGGGATACCCATGGGATACGCAGTATTTT.

This clone has a handful of counts. The chain links TRBV19 to TRBJ1-2; the match to TRBD1 covers 7 bases. Trimming cost V 4 bases and J 9 bases; bases outside gene matches: 5. CDR1 is LNHDA and CDR2 is SQIVND in the germline V gene (reference sequence). This CDR3 is built from 12 residues. The CDR3 here is CASSNTGASYTF. DNA for the CDR3: TGTGCCAGTAGTAATACAGGGGCTAGCTACACCTTC.

This chain connects TRBV4-3 to TRBJ2-5; TRBD2 might be the D (5 bases). The V end was cut by 2 bases, the J end by 1 base, with 17 bases between. This CDR3 contains 17 residues. CDR1 and CDR2 (germline): LGHNA, YSLEER. The CDR3 region is CASSQWESTLVQETQYF. Written as DNA, the CDR3 is TGCGCCAGCAGCCAATGGGAGTCGACCCTAGTCCAAGAGACCCAGTACTTC.